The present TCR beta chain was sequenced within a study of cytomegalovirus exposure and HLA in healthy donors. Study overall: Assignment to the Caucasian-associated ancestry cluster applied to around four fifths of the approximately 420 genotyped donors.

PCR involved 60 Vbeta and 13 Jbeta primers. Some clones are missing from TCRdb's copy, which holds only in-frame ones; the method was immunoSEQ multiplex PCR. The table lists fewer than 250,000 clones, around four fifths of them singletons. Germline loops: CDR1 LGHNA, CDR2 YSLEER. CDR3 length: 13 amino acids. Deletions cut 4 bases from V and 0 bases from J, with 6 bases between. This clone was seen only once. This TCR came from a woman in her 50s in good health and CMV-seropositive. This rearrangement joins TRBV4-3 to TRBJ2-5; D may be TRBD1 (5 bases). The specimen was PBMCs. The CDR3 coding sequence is TGCGCCAGCAGCCCCAGGGACCAAGAGACCCAGTACTTC. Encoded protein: CASSPRDQETQYF.